Following are 6 T cell receptor beta chains from one sample sequenced in a study of molecular identifiers for immune sequencing clone quantification. From the PCR reads, TCRdb called clonotypes with MiXCR, one entry per CDR3 protein. There are some 650,000 distinct CDR3 sequences in the sample; roughly 21% occur only once, and 0.85% to 0.9% lies in the top ten. The sequenced material came from naive CD8+ T cells from blood, with Jurkat cell RNA spiked in. The subset here: FACS-sorted CD8+CD4-CCR7+CD45RA+ naive T cells. The receptors originated from a human donor in good health. Some libraries in this study had Jurkat cell RNA spiked in.

This clonotype was seen ten or more times. The V and J genes are TRBV7-9 and TRBJ2-7; 7 bases align to TRBD1. Trimming took 3 bases from V and 0 from J; bases not matched to a gene: 11. This CDR3 has 17 residues. The V gene's germline CDR1 is SEHNR and CDR2 FQNEAQ (reference sequence). The CDR3 here is CASSLVATGLTSYEQYF. The CDR3 nucleotides read TGTGCCAGCAGCTTGGTCGCGACAGGGCTCACCTCCTACGAGCAGTACTTC.

The genes are TRBV3-1 and TRBJ2-5; weak D call: TRBD2 (6 bases). CDR3 length equals 20 residues. V lost 0 bases to trimming and J lost 7 bases, with 30 bases between them. Germline values: CDR1 LGHDT, CDR2 YNNKEL (reference sequence). The CDR3 spells CASSQDKGWGVLARQGTQYF. The CDR3 bases are TGTGCCAGCAGCCAAGATAAGGGTTGGGGGGTTCTAGCAAGGCAGGGGACCCAGTACTTC.

The CDR3 DNA reads TGTGCCAGCACCGAGATTTGGGGCCAATACAATGAGCAGTTCTTC. Translating gives CASTEIWGQYNEQFF. This chain uses TRBV6-5 with TRBJ2-1, with TRBD1 as a possible D gene (5 bases). This CDR3 is built from 15 residues. CDR1 and CDR2 (germline): MNHEY, SVGAGI. Trimming shortened V by 7 bases and J by 4 bases, and 17 bases separated the two germline ends.

Points on this clonotype: One junction end disagrees with the germline gene, perhaps due to a read error. The chain couples TRBV6-1 to TRBJ2-1, with 11 bases that match TRBD2. This CDR3 contains 15 residues. Germline V gene sequence: CDR1 MNHNS, CDR2 SASEGT. CDR3 sequence: CASSPSGGPYNEQSF. CDR3 in DNA: TGTGCCAGCTCCCCTAGCGGGGGGCCCTACAATGAGCAGTCCTTC.

This clonotype was picked up many times. The CDR3 sequence: CASKPGNSNNYGYTF. The CDR3 DNA sequence: TGTGCCAGCAAGCCGGGAAACAGTAATAACTATGGCTACACCTTC. The chain combines TRBV7-9 with TRBJ1-2, with D unresolved. V lost 7 bases to trimming and J lost 1 base, with 16 bases between them. The CDR3 totals 15 residues. Germline lookup yields CDR1 SEHNR and CDR2 FQNEAQ (reference sequence).

This clonotype was detected many times. This chain joins TRBV29-1 and TRBJ2-7; a possible D gene is TRBD2 (5 bases). V lost 7 bases and J 0 bases, leaving 13 bases between the germline ends. Germline CDR1 and CDR2: SQVTM and ANQGSEA. This CDR3 is built from 13 residues. CDR3 loop: CSAEGDVSYEQYF. The CDR3 region has the DNA TGCAGCGCCGAGGGCGACGTCTCCTACGAGCAGTACTTC.